Shown below are 13 T cell receptor beta chains from a single sample sequenced in a study of response to subunit inactivated influenza vaccine (dated by TCRdb to between 2018 and 2020). The library was prepared using RT-PCR. Reads for this sample came from an Illumina HiSeq 2500. TCRdb reprocessing: public reads trimmed at Q25 with fastp, clones called with MiXCR, in-frame beta chains kept. Here each entry gathers all rows of one CDR3 protein and keeps the most common genes and DNA. Here the sample has about 780,000 distinct CDR3 sequences; roughly 18% occur a single time. Together, the top ten hold approximately 11% of the sample. The sample here was PBMCs from blood, taken more than 4 days after vaccination. The receptors originated from a man aged 45-60 years who received an inactivated influenza vaccine. Donor details come from another sample of the same person, matched by shared clones.

This chain links TRBV20-1 with TRBJ2-3; 7 positions agree with TRBD2. The CDR3 spans 15 residues. V shed 3 bases, J shed 2 bases, and the junction held 8 bases outside the gene matches. Germline V gene data show CDR1 as DFQATT and CDR2 as SNEGSKA (reference sequence). The CDR3 reads CSASRTRSVTDTQYF. DNA for the CDR3: TGCAGTGCTAGCCGGACTAGATCGGTCACAGATACGCAGTATTTT.

The chain joins TRBV9 to TRBJ2-6, with a weak D call TRBD1 (6 bases). Germline assignment: CDR1 SGDLS and CDR2 YYNGEE. CDR3 length equals 17 residues. The V end lost 4 bases, the J end lost 2 bases, and 16 bases lay between the germline ends. The chain's CDR3 is CASSKRYGGAGANVLTF. The DNA for the CDR3 is TGTGCCAGCAGCAAGCGGTATGGGGGCGCTGGGGCCAACGTCCTGACTTTC.

This clonotype came up a few times. This chain links TRBV5-1 with TRBJ1-1; TRBD1 might be the D (5 bases). The ends were cut back, 7 bases at V and 7 bases at J, with 17 bases in the middle. Germline CDR1 reads SGHRS; CDR2 reads YFSETQ. The CDR3 runs to 13 residues. CDR3 nucleotides: TGCGCCAGCCTTGAAGCACCTCAGGGTGAAGCTTTCTTT. Translation gives CASLEAPQGEAFF.

This clonotype appeared a few times. The chain uses TRBV5-1 and TRBJ1-5; D may be TRBD1 (6 bases). V lost 0 bases and J lost 9, with 13 bases in between. Germline CDR1 and CDR2: SGHRS and YFSETQ. CDR3 length: 14 residues. The CDR3 reads CASSLVQGAGPQHF. Written as DNA, the CDR3 is TGCGCCAGCAGCTTGGTACAGGGCGCAGGGCCCCAGCATTTT.

This clonotype has only a few counts. The J gene is TRBJ2-5, the V gene TRBV20-1, with TRBD1 identical over 7 bases. Trimming removed 6 bases from V and 1 base from J; junction bases left unmatched: 11. The CDR3 runs to 15 residues. Germline CDR1 DFQATT, CDR2 SNEGSKA (reference sequence). The DNA for the CDR3 is TGCAGTGCCGTTCTCCCGAGACAGGGCCAAGAGACCCAGTACTTC. Its protein product is CSAVLPRQGQETQYF.

The rearrangement links TRBV4-3 to TRBJ2-1; 8 nucleotides align to TRBD2. Germline assignment: CDR1 LGHNA and CDR2 YSLEER. CDR3 length: 15 residues. V lost 1 base and J lost 3; bases outside the gene matches: 2. CDR3 sequence: CASSQAGGLYNEQFF. The DNA for the CDR3 is TGCGCCAGCAGCCAAGCGGGGGGGCTCTACAATGAGCAGTTCTTC.

The chain links TRBV29-1 to TRBJ2-1; tentatively, D is TRBD1 (6 bases). The V gene lost 6 bases and the J gene lost 1 base, with 19 bases spanning the gap. Germline V gives CDR1 SQVTM, CDR2 ANQGSEA. The CDR3 contains 16 residues. CDR3 bases: TGCAGCGTAGCCGACGGCGTGAGGGGGTCCTACAATGAGCAGTTCTTC. Protein sequence: CSVADGVRGSYNEQFF.

This clonotype was recorded a few times. The J gene is TRBJ1-2, the V gene TRBV20-1, with 7 bases aligning to TRBD1. Germline V CDR1 and CDR2: DFQATT, SNEGSKA (reference sequence). The CDR3 runs 13 residues. V lost 3 bases, J lost 8 bases, and 9 bases stayed unmatched. The CDR3 spells CSASETTGTGYTF. CDR3 sequence (DNA): TGCAGTGCTAGTGAAACGACAGGGACGGGCTACACCTTC.

This clonotype was seen only a few times. The chain recombines TRBV28 with TRBJ1-2, with D possibly TRBD1 on 5 matching bases. The germline gives CDR1 MDHEN, CDR2 SYDVKM. Trimming removed 2 bases at V and 5 bases at J, with 9 bases between. CDR3 length equals 13 residues. DNA of the CDR3: TGTGCCAGCAGTTTAGCGGCAGGGTATGGCTACACCTTC. Encoded protein: CASSLAAGYGYTF.

The chain recombines TRBV5-5 with TRBJ1-4; the match to TRBD1 covers 7 bases. The CDR3 is made up of 18 amino acids. CDR1 is SGHKS, CDR2 YYEKEE, per germline (reference sequence). Trimming cost V 9 bases and J 4 bases; bases outside gene matches: 21. This chain's CDR3 is CAIGLGLRPGQSNEKLFF. CDR3 bases: TGTGCCATCGGCCTTGGACTCCGTCCGGGACAGAGTAATGAAAAACTGTTTTTT.

This clonotype came up many times. The junction differs from germline at one of its ends, possibly a read error. The gene calls are TRBV12-3 or TRBV12-4 and TRBJ1-5; perhaps TRBD1 as D (6 bases). The CDR3 runs 15 residues. Here the CDR3 DNA reads TGTGCCAGCAGGTTAGACAGGAGCCTTAATCAGCCCCAGCATTTT. This sequence encodes CASRLDRSLNQPQHF.

This clonotype appeared a few times. This chain joins TRBV10-1 and TRBJ1-3; D is unresolved. CDR3 length equals 13 residues. Trimming pared 6 bases from V and 1 base from J, leaving 7 bases between. The germline V gene has CDR1 WNHNN and CDR2 SYGVQD (reference sequence). The CDR3 protein is CASRRESGNTIYF. CDR3 coding DNA: TGCGCCAGCAGGCGGGAGTCTGGAAACACCATATATTTT.

This clonotype was found a few times. This rearrangement joins TRBV5-1 to TRBJ2-1, with 10 bases matching TRBD1. CDR1 is SGHRS and CDR2 is YFSETQ in the germline V gene. Trimming cost V 1 base and J 3 bases; bases outside gene matches: 10. The CDR3 has 18 residues. The CDR3 sequence is CASSLPQGQGGLYNEQFF. The CDR3 DNA reads as TGCGCCAGCAGCTTGCCTCAAGGACAGGGGGGACTCTACAATGAGCAGTTCTTC.